A selection of T cell receptor beta chains follows, all from one sample in a study of T cells in Graves' hyperthyroidism and ophthalmopathy. TCRdb passed the multiplex PCR reads through MiXCR, listing each CDR3 protein once. The sample shows roughly 520,000 distinct CDR3 sequences, approximately 25% of them seen only once. The sequencing sample was made of blood. The receptors here all came from a woman in her 30s with Graves' ophthalmopathy. The CDR3 runs from the conserved cysteine through the conserved F or W. A D gene is named only where the DNA matches it firmly. The size field is filled for only some rows; it gives once, few, many or a size class.

J: TRBJ1-2
size: .
D: .
V: TRBV27
CDR3: CASSLSGQGINYGYTF
DNA: TGTGCCAGCAGTTTATCCGGGCAGGGGATTAACTATGGCTACACCTTC

J: TRBJ2-7
size: many
D: .
V: TRBV7-9
CDR3: CASSETYSGAYEQYF
DNA: TGTGCCAGCAGCGAAACCTATTCCGGCGCCTACGAGCAGTACTTC

J: TRBJ2-5
size: .
D: .
V: TRBV6-2/TRBV6-3
CDR3: CASSANIQETQYF
DNA: TGTGCCAGCAGTGCTAACATCCAAGAGACCCAGTACTTC

J: TRBJ1-2
size: many
D: .
V: TRBV29-1
CDR3: CSVEGLAFNYGYTF
DNA: TGCAGCGTTGAAGGACTAGCTTTTAACTATGGCTACACCTTC

J: TRBJ2-2
size: many
D: .
V: TRBV12-3/TRBV12-4
CDR3: CANRERNTGELFF
DNA: TGTGCCAACAGGGAGCGGAACACCGGGGAGCTGTTTTTT

J: TRBJ2-5
size: many
D: TRBD2
V: TRBV29-1
CDR3: CSGTGTSILGETQYF
DNA: TGCAGCGGGACCGGGACTAGCATTCTCGGAGAGACCCAGTACTTC

J: TRBJ1-1
size: .
D: .
V: TRBV20-1
CDR3: CSARARVETEAFF
DNA: TGCAGTGCAAGAGCCAGGGTAGAAACTGAAGCTTTCTTT

J: TRBJ1-2
size: few
D: .
V: TRBV6-5
CDR3: CAGSYRFGGNYGYTF
DNA: TGTGCCGGCAGTTATCGGTTCGGAGGGAACTATGGCTACACCTTC

J: TRBJ1-1
size: many
D: .
V: TRBV7-9
CDR3: CASSLGEDLGAFF
DNA: TGTGCCAGCAGCTTAGGGGAGGACCTCGGAGCTTTCTTT

J: TRBJ1-2
size: many
D: .
V: TRBV29-1
CDR3: CSVPSPSYGYTF
DNA: TGCAGCGTTCCGAGTCCTAGTTATGGCTACACCTTC

J: TRBJ1-2
size: many
D: .
V: TRBV6-1
CDR3: CASKTGQFRDGYTF
DNA: TGTGCCAGCAAAACGGGCCAGTTTCGTGATGGCTACACCTTC

J: TRBJ2-7
size: .
D: TRBD1
V: TRBV19
CDR3: CASGTGQSEQYF
DNA: TGTGCCAGTGGAACGGGACAGTCCGAGCAGTACTTC

J: TRBJ2-7
size: .
D: TRBD2
V: TRBV4-2
CDR3: CASSHKPGGRYYEQYF
DNA: TGTGCCAGCAGCCACAAACCGGGGGGGAGGTACTACGAGCAGTACTTC

J: TRBJ2-4
size: many
D: .
V: TRBV12-3/TRBV12-4
CDR3: CASRRAQGFLAKNIQYF
DNA: TGTGCCAGCAGACGCGCACAGGGTTTTTTAGCCAAAAACATTCAGTACTTC

J: TRBJ2-7
size: .
D: .
V: TRBV11-2
CDR3: CATSRRGMAEQYF
DNA: TGTGCCACATCTAGGAGGGGGATGGCCGAGCAGTACTTC

J: TRBJ1-5
size: .
D: .
V: TRBV2
CDR3: CASSESPRVAQPQHF
DNA: TGTGCCAGCAGTGAATCCCCCAGGGTTGCTCAGCCCCAGCATTTT

J: TRBJ2-7
size: few
D: .
V: TRBV12-3/TRBV12-4
CDR3: CASSHRPTGLGGVQYF
DNA: TGTGCCAGCAGCCACCGACCCACAGGGCTCGGCGGTGTGCAGTACTTC

J: TRBJ2-6
size: many
D: TRBD2
V: TRBV6-1
CDR3: CASTTGGYGANVLTF
DNA: TGTGCCAGCACTACCGGGGGGTACGGGGCCAACGTCCTGACTTTC

J: TRBJ1-2
size: .
D: .
V: TRBV24-1
CDR3: CATSEPNYGYTF
DNA: TGTGCCACCAGCGAGCCGAACTATGGCTACACCTTC

J: TRBJ2-7
size: .
D: TRBD1
V: TRBV20-1
CDR3: CSARKDREYSYEQYF
DNA: TGCAGTGCTAGAAAGGACAGGGAATACTCCTACGAGCAGTACTTC

J: TRBJ2-5
size: few
D: .
V: TRBV10-2
CDR3: CASSVQGLQETQYF
DNA: TGCGCCAGCAGTGTCCAGGGTCTCCAAGAGACCCAGTACTTC

J: TRBJ1-1
size: .
D: .
V: TRBV12-3/TRBV12-4
CDR3: CASSPQGGITEAFF
DNA: TGTGCCAGCAGTCCACAGGGAGGCATCACTGAAGCTTTCTTT

J: TRBJ1-6
size: .
D: TRBD1
V: TRBV20-1
CDR3: CSASSGTDVNSPLHF
DNA: TGCAGTGCTAGTTCCGGGACAGACGTTAATTCACCCCTCCACTTT

J: TRBJ2-7
size: .
D: TRBD1
V: TRBV28
CDR3: CASRSPYRGRGEQYF
DNA: TGTGCCAGCAGGAGCCCGTACAGGGGGCGCGGCGAGCAGTACTTC

J: TRBJ2-5
size: .
D: TRBD2
V: TRBV6-5
CDR3: CASSYSEQGGETQYF
DNA: TGTGCCAGCAGTTACTCGGAGCAGGGAGGGGAGACCCAGTACTTC

J: TRBJ2-7
size: few
D: .
V: TRBV3-1
CDR3: CASLGQGNIGEQYF
DNA: TGTGCCAGCCTCGGGCAGGGGAATATCGGCGAGCAGTACTTC

J: TRBJ1-2
size: .
D: TRBD1
V: TRBV7-8
CDR3: CASSTWDRPSYGYTF
DNA: TGTGCCAGCAGCACTTGGGACAGGCCATCCTATGGCTACACCTTC

J: TRBJ2-5
size: once
D: .
V: TRBV12-3/TRBV12-4
CDR3: CASSLTLAMVTQYF
DNA: TGTGCCAGCAGTTTAACCCTGGCGATGGTGACCCAGTACTTC

J: TRBJ2-5
size: many
D: TRBD2
V: TRBV2
CDR3: CASRALGLAGPREETQYF
DNA: TGTGCCAGCAGGGCGCTTGGGCTAGCGGGGCCTCGGGAAGAGACCCAGTACTTC

J: TRBJ1-1
size: many
D: .
V: TRBV6-5
CDR3: CASNPDVGPAFF
DNA: TGTGCCAGCAACCCCGACGTAGGGCCGGCTTTCTTT

J: TRBJ2-7
size: few
D: .
V: TRBV6-1
CDR3: CASSDTYLGEQYF
DNA: TGTGCCAGCAGTGATACCTACCTGGGGGAGCAGTACTTC

J: TRBJ1-4
size: .
D: TRBD1
V: TRBV9
CDR3: CASSATGGIGEKLFF
DNA: TGTGCCAGCAGTGCAACAGGGGGCATTGGAGAAAAACTGTTTTTT

J: TRBJ2-7
size: many
D: .
V: TRBV2
CDR3: CASSSLDEQYF
DNA: TGTGCCAGCTCGTCGTTGGACGAGCAGTACTTC

J: TRBJ2-6
size: many
D: .
V: TRBV19
CDR3: CASSIDSGANVLTF
DNA: TGTGCCAGTAGTATCGACTCTGGGGCCAACGTCCTGACTTTC

J: TRBJ1-1
size: .
D: .
V: TRBV15
CDR3: CATSREGSRMNTEAFF
DNA: TGTGCCACCAGCAGAGAGGGCAGCCGCATGAACACTGAAGCTTTCTTT

J: TRBJ2-7
size: many
D: .
V: TRBV7-6
CDR3: CASSLGAPPSYEQYF
DNA: TGTGCCAGCAGCTTGGGGGCCCCTCCTTCCTACGAGCAGTACTTC

J: TRBJ2-2
size: .
D: .
V: TRBV12-3/TRBV12-4
CDR3: CASRRRTFNTGELFF
DNA: TGTGCCAGCAGGCGCAGGACATTTAACACCGGGGAGCTGTTTTTT

J: TRBJ1-3
size: .
D: .
V: TRBV2
CDR3: CASRADISGNTIYF
DNA: TGTGCCAGCAGGGCGGACATCTCTGGAAACACCATATATTTT

J: TRBJ2-2
size: many
D: .
V: TRBV20-1
CDR3: CSARENTGELFF
DNA: TGCAGTGCTAGGGAGAACACCGGGGAGCTGTTTTTT

J: TRBJ1-1
size: many
D: .
V: TRBV27
CDR3: CASSSAVGRGNTEAFF
DNA: TGTGCCAGCAGTTCTGCGGTCGGCAGGGGGAACACTGAAGCTTTCTTT

J: TRBJ1-1
size: .
D: .
V: TRBV20-1
CDR3: CSASEVPMNTEAFF
DNA: TGCAGTGCTAGCGAGGTACCCATGAACACTGAAGCTTTCTTT

J: TRBJ1-2
size: .
D: TRBD1
V: TRBV11-1
CDR3: CASSLEGTGGFGGYTF
DNA: TGTGCCAGCAGCTTAGAAGGGACAGGGGGCTTCGGGGGCTACACCTTC

J: TRBJ1-2
size: .
D: .
V: TRBV12-3/TRBV12-4
CDR3: CASSFHGLFLDGYTF
DNA: TGTGCCAGCAGTTTCCATGGACTGTTTTTGGATGGCTACACCTTC

J: TRBJ2-5
size: .
D: .
V: TRBV2
CDR3: CASRVDPRQETQYF
DNA: TGTGCCAGCAGAGTGGACCCACGCCAAGAGACCCAGTACTTC

J: TRBJ1-2
size: many
D: TRBD1
V: TRBV12-3/TRBV12-4
CDR3: CASSSQGNYGYTF
DNA: TGTGCCAGCAGCTCACAGGGGAACTATGGCTACACCTTC

J: TRBJ1-5
size: few
D: .
V: TRBV6-1
CDR3: CASAASRNQPQHF
DNA: TGTGCCAGCGCCGCCAGCAGAAATCAGCCCCAGCATTTT

J: TRBJ1-5
size: few
D: .
V: TRBV20-1
CDR3: CSARGEGGRNQPQHF
DNA: TGCAGTGCTAGAGGAGAAGGGGGGCGCAATCAGCCCCAGCATTTT

J: TRBJ2-7
size: .
D: .
V: TRBV6-5
CDR3: CVSSSGLGYEQYF
DNA: TGTGTCAGCAGTTCGGGACTCGGCTACGAGCAGTACTTC

J: TRBJ2-7
size: many
D: .
V: TRBV12-3/TRBV12-4
CDR3: CASSNSITGGEQYF
DNA: TGTGCCAGCAGTAACTCCATCACCGGGGGCGAGCAGTACTTC

J: TRBJ1-1
size: many
D: .
V: TRBV6-5
CDR3: CASSYSDGSNTEAFF
DNA: TGTGCCAGCAGTTACTCGGACGGATCGAACACTGAAGCTTTCTTT

J: TRBJ1-2
size: many
D: .
V: TRBV11-1
CDR3: CASSRTGHYYGYTF
DNA: TGTGCCAGCAGCCGGACCGGACACTACTATGGCTACACCTTC

J: TRBJ2-2
size: many
D: .
V: TRBV2
CDR3: CASRERDFFTGELFF
DNA: TGTGCCAGCAGAGAAAGGGACTTCTTCACCGGGGAGCTGTTTTTT

J: TRBJ2-7
size: many
D: .
V: TRBV28
CDR3: CASSFVTDAYEQYF
DNA: TGTGCCAGCAGTTTTGTGACTGACGCCTACGAGCAGTACTTC

J: TRBJ2-5
size: .
D: TRBD2
V: TRBV7-2
CDR3: CASILAPRTSEQETQYF
DNA: TGTGCCAGCATCCTAGCCCCCCGGACTAGCGAGCAAGAGACCCAGTACTTC

J: TRBJ2-5
size: many
D: .
V: TRBV28
CDR3: CASSASDPPKTQYF
DNA: TGTGCCAGCAGTGCCTCGGACCCCCCCAAGACCCAGTACTTC

J: TRBJ1-1
size: .
D: .
V: TRBV12-3/TRBV12-4
CDR3: CASSEDRSTEAFF
DNA: TGTGCCAGCAGTGAAGACCGCTCGACTGAAGCTTTCTTT

J: TRBJ2-7
size: once
D: TRBD1
V: TRBV12-3/TRBV12-4
CDR3: CASSLRRTGSHEQYF
DNA: TGTGCCAGCAGTTTAAGAAGGACAGGGAGCCACGAGCAGTACTTC

J: TRBJ1-2
size: many
D: TRBD1
V: TRBV12-3/TRBV12-4
CDR3: CASSSGTGANYGYTF
DNA: TGTGCCAGCAGTTCGGGGACAGGGGCTAACTATGGCTACACCTTC

J: TRBJ2-3
size: few
D: .
V: TRBV7-2
CDR3: CASSGSAGSGTQYF
DNA: TGTGCCAGCAGCGGTAGCGCCGGTAGTGGTACGCAGTATTTT

J: TRBJ1-2
size: .
D: .
V: TRBV6-2/TRBV6-3
CDR3: CASSYRVGGYTF
DNA: TGTGCCAGCAGTTACAGGGTCGGGGGCTACACCTTC